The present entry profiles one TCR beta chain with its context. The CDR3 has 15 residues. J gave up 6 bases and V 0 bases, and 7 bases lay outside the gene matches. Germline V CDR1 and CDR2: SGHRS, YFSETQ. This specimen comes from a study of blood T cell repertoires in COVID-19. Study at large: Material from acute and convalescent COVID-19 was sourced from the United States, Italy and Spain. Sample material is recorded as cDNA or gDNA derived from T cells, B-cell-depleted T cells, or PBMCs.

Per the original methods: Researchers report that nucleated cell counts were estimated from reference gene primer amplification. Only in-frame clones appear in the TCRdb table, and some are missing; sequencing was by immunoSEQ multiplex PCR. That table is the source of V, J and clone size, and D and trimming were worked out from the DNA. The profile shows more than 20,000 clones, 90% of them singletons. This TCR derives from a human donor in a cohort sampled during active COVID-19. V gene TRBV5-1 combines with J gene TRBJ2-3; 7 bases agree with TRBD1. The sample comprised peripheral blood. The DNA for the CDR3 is TGCGCCAGCAGCTTGGGACAGGGACCCGGGGATACGCAGTATTTT. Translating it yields CASSLGQGPGDTQYF.